Presented here are 19 T cell receptor beta chains from one specimen sequenced in a study of blood T cells in healthy people across ages. Alongside a J-beta primer mix, a sample-barcoded 5' primer served in a second PCR lasting about 7 to 12 cycles. MiXCR was run by TCRdb on the 5' RACE reads, yielding one entry per CDR3 protein. This table holds roughly 500,000 distinct CDR3 sequences, 27% found once. Sequencing used blood. Every receptor here comes from a woman aged 70-85 years in good health.

This clonotype came up many times. The chain couples TRBV7-2 to TRBJ2-1, with a tentative D call TRBD2 (5 bases). The length of the CDR3 is 13 residues. Germline CDR1 and CDR2: SGHTA and FQGNSA. Trimming removed 3 bases from V and 6 bases from J, with 9 bases in between. Here the CDR3 DNA reads TGTGCCAGCAGCTTTACTCGGGGCAATGAGCAGTTCTTC. It specifies CASSFTRGNEQFF. Based on the CDR3 plus reference TRBV7-2 and TRBJ2-1, the full variable domain is GAGVSQSPSNKVTEKGKDVELRCDPISGHTALYWYRQSLGQGLEFLIYFQGNSAPDKSGLPSDRFSAERTGGSVSTLTIQRTQQEDSAVYLCASSFTRGNEQFFGPGTRLTVL.

There are a few counts of this clonotype. The chain carries TRBV29-1 and TRBJ1-2; tentative D call: TRBD1 (5 bases). In germline, CDR1 is SQVTM, CDR2 ANQGSEA. This CDR3 region has 13 residues. The V and J ends lost 3 bases and 1 base respectively, with 9 bases between them. The CDR3 sequence is CSVEEGRNYGYTF. The CDR3 DNA follows: TGCAGCGTTGAGGAGGGACGTAACTATGGCTACACCTTC.

This chain connects TRBV6-6 to TRBJ1-4, with D possibly matching TRBD1 (5 bases). With 6 bases removed from V and 14 bases from J, the gap between germline ends came to 16 bases. CDR3 length equals 12 residues. Looked up from germline, CDR1 is MNHNY and CDR2 is SVGAGI (reference sequence). CDR3 nucleotides: TGTGCCAGCAGCCGAGGGACCGAGGTCCTGTTTTTT. It is translated as CASSRGTEVLFF.

The chain is built from TRBV14 and TRBJ1-2; D may be TRBD1 (6 bases). Germline CDR1 reads SGHDN; CDR2 reads FVKESK. Trimming left V 0 bases short and J 5 bases short, with 13 bases between. This CDR3 has 15 residues. The chain's CDR3 is CASSQETGFTYGYTF. The CDR3 coding sequence is TGTGCCAGCAGCCAAGAGACAGGTTTTACTTATGGCTACACCTTC.

This chain uses TRBV7-2 with TRBJ2-5, with 11 bases matching TRBD2. Germline CDR1 and CDR2: SGHTA and FQGNSA. The CDR3 extends over 15 amino acids. The ends lost 5 bases at V and 5 bases at J; junction bases unmatched: 7. CDR3 sequence (DNA): TGTGCCAGCAGCCCCACTAGCGGGGGATGGGAGACCCAGTACTTC. Protein sequence: CASSPTSGGWETQYF.

This clonotype was picked up a small number of times. This rearrangement joins TRBV9 to TRBJ2-3; 11 bases map to TRBD2. With 0 bases clipped from V and 2 bases from J, the junction kept 5 bases outside the gene matches. CDR3 length: 17 residues. The germline V gene has CDR1 SGDLS and CDR2 YYNGEE. For the CDR3, the DNA is TGTGCCAGCAGCGTAGCAGCTAGCGGGGGGTTCACAGATACGCAGTATTTT. This encodes CASSVAASGGFTDTQYF.

The chain employs TRBV6-6 and TRBJ2-7; 7 bases map to TRBD2. Trimming at V came to 2 bases and at J to 0 bases, leaving 4 bases not matched to a gene. CDR1 is MNHNY, CDR2 SVGAGI, per germline (reference sequence). CDR3 length: 15 amino acids. DNA for the CDR3: TGTGCCAGCAGTTACATAGCGGGTAGCTCCTACGAGCAGTACTTC. Its translation: CASSYIAGSSYEQYF.

This clonotype is a singleton in its sample. The chain couples TRBV20-1 to TRBJ1-2; tentatively, D is TRBD1 (5 bases). Looked up from germline, CDR1 is DFQATT and CDR2 is SNEGSKA (reference sequence). This CDR3 spans 13 amino acids. V shed 5 bases and J shed 6 bases, with 16 bases lying between them. CDR3 bases: TGCAGTGCTGAAGACAGCGAGAATAATGGCTACACCTTC. The encoded protein is CSAEDSENNGYTF.

The chain recombines TRBV29-1 with TRBJ1-1; D possibly corresponds to TRBD1 (5 bases). With 3 bases removed from V and 1 base from J, the gap between germline ends came to 12 bases. From germline, CDR1 is SQVTM and CDR2 ANQGSEA. The CDR3 runs 14 residues. The CDR3 bases are TGCAGCGTTGATAAACAGGCCACGAACACTGAAGCTTTCTTT. Its translation is CSVDKQATNTEAFF.

The chain couples TRBV5-1 to TRBJ2-3, with D hard to call. Germline V gene sequence: CDR1 SGHRS, CDR2 YFSETQ. CDR3 length equals 16 residues. V was trimmed by 4 bases and J by 1 base, leaving 16 bases between them. DNA of the CDR3: TGCGCCAGCAGCCACAAACTCATCCAGGGCACAGATACGCAGTATTTT. Translation gives CASSHKLIQGTDTQYF.

The table lists this clonotype with a count of one. This CDR3 is missing its conserved last phenylalanine or tryptophan, likely due to a read error. The chain carries TRBV2 and TRBJ2-5; D is ambiguous. Near its end, the DNA agrees better with TRBJ2-1, so the J call may be wrong. The CDR3 runs to 12 residues. CDR1 is SNHLY and CDR2 is FYNNEI in the germline V gene. Here the CDR3 DNA reads TGTGCCAGCAGTGCCCAGCAAGAGACCCAGTTCTCC. This sequence encodes CASSAQQETQFS.

This clonotype was seen once. The junction differs from germline at one of its ends, possibly a read error. The chain has TRBV6-2 or TRBV6-3 and TRBJ2-2; possibly TRBD1 for D (6 bases). This CDR3 spans 15 amino acids. Germline V lookup: CDR1 MNHEY, CDR2 SVGEGT. CDR3 DNA: TGTGTCAGCAGTTACGGCAGGGGATACACCGGGGAGCTGTTTTTT. Translation: CVSSYGRGYTGELFF.

The CDR3 loop is CSVEAGGRGTQYF. The CDR3 DNA reads TGCAGCGTTGAGGCGGGGGGGCGAGGGACCCAGTACTTC. The rearrangement joins TRBV29-1 to TRBJ2-5, with 9 bases identical to TRBD2. The germline V gene encodes CDR1 SQVTM and CDR2 ANQGSEA. This CDR3 region has 13 residues. V was pared by 3 bases and J by 7 bases, with 6 bases of the junction left unmatched.

The chain has TRBV20-1 and TRBJ2-2; D unresolved. V lost 3 bases and J lost 6, with 14 bases in between. CDR3 size: 14 residues. Germline V gene data show CDR1 as DFQATT and CDR2 as SNEGSKA (reference sequence). CDR3 in amino acids: CSASARPKAGELFF. DNA for the CDR3: TGCAGTGCTAGCGCGCGGCCAAAGGCCGGGGAGCTGTTTTTT.

This clonotype was picked up a small number of times. V usage is TRBV28 and J usage is TRBJ2-1, with TRBD1 matching 10 bases. V trimming: 6 bases; J trimming: 6 bases; junction bases outside the gene matches: 8. Germline assignment: CDR1 MDHEN and CDR2 SYDVKM. The CDR3 is 15 residues long. The CDR3 reads CASRAPGQGFNEQFF. In DNA form, the CDR3 reads TGTGCCAGCAGAGCTCCGGGACAGGGGTTCAATGAGCAGTTCTTC.

The chain employs TRBV7-9 and TRBJ1-1; no firm D call. V lost 1 base and J 4 bases, leaving 7 bases between the germline ends. Per the germline V gene, CDR1 is SEHNR and CDR2 is FQNEAQ (reference sequence). CDR3 length: 13 residues. The CDR3 reads CASSLDWSTEAFF. CDR3 bases: TGTGCCAGCAGCTTAGATTGGAGCACTGAAGCTTTCTTT.

The rearrangement joins TRBV2 to TRBJ1-1; D not resolved. The germline V and J ends were trimmed by 11 bases and 0 bases, with 13 bases remaining between them. CDR1 and CDR2 from the germline V gene are SNHLY and FYNNEI. The CDR3 has 13 amino acids. The CDR3 region has the DNA TGTGCCGTCCGGGCGGGTTTGAACACTGAAGCTTTCTTT. It yields the protein CAVRAGLNTEAFF.

This clonotype was found many times. In DNA, the CDR3 is TGTGCCAGCAGCCCGCGGGGACTAGCGGGGGGGACCTACAATGAGCAGTTCTTC. Encoded protein: CASSPRGLAGGTYNEQFF. The chain carries TRBV4-2 and TRBJ2-1; TRBD2 matches at 16 bases. Germline V lookup: CDR1 LGHNA, CDR2 YNFKEQ. V was pared by 4 bases and J by 2 bases, with 5 bases of the junction left unmatched. The CDR3 length is 18 residues.

This clonotype showed up just a few times. The genes are TRBV20-1 and TRBJ2-5, with TRBD2 matching over 10 bases. The J call could be wrong; TRBJ2-1 is a better fit for the DNA end. The germline V gene has CDR1 DFQATT and CDR2 SNEGSKA (reference sequence). The CDR3 consists of 16 residues. The CDR3, as DNA: TGCAGTGCTAGATCCCTTAGCGGGGGGCGTAACAATGAGCAGTTCTTC. Amino acids: CSARSLSGGRNNEQFF.